This entry lists 20 T cell receptor beta chains sequenced from one sample in a study of blood T cells in healthy people across ages. Together with a sample-barcoded 5' primer, a J-beta primer mix was included in a second PCR lasting roughly 6 to 12 cycles. One entry per CDR3 protein, called by TCRdb with MiXCR from the 5' RACE reads. The sample shows more than 650,000 distinct CDR3 sequences, approximately 22% of them seen only once. Sequencing used blood. The receptors stem from a man aged 65-85 years in good health.

The chain is built from TRBV6-2 or TRBV6-3 and TRBJ2-7, with a weak D call TRBD2 (6 bases). Germline V gives CDR1 MNHEY, CDR2 SVGEGT. The CDR3 runs 15 residues. Trimming took off 4 bases at V and 0 bases at J, with 13 bases between the two ends. The CDR3 loop is CASSWGGTSSYEQYV. As DNA, the CDR3 is TGTGCCAGCAGTTGGGGAGGAACTAGCTCCTACGAGCAGTACGTC.

This chain joins TRBV10-1 and TRBJ1-5, with D possibly matching TRBD1 (5 bases). V lost 2 bases and J lost 1, with 21 bases in between. CDR1 is WNHNN, CDR2 SYGVQD, per germline (reference sequence). The CDR3 consists of 19 residues. Written as DNA, the CDR3 is TGCGCCAGCAGTGAGCGTGTGCGCGATCGACAGACGAGCAATCAGCCCCAGCATTTT. Amino acid sequence: CASSERVRDRQTSNQPQHF.

This clonotype was observed a few times. The J gene is TRBJ1-5, the V gene TRBV3-1; possible D gene TRBD1, 6 bases. V lost 1 base and J lost 2, with 12 bases in between. CDR1 LGHDT and CDR2 YNNKEL come from the germline V gene (reference sequence). The CDR3 length is 16 residues. CDR3: CASSQGGPGGNQPQHF. The CDR3, as DNA: TGTGCCAGCAGCCAAGGGGGGCCGGGGGGCAATCAGCCCCAGCATTTT. The full variable domain, its missing parts supplied by reference TRBV3-1 and TRBJ1-5, is DTAVSQTPKYLVTQMGNDKSIKCEQNLGHDTMYWYKQDSKKFLKIMFSYNNKELIINETVPNRFSPKSPDKAHLNLHINSLELGDSAVYFCASSQGGPGGNQPQHFGDGTRLSIL.

The chain recombines TRBV3-1 with TRBJ2-1; D gene uncertain. V was pared by 3 bases and J by 8 bases, with 17 bases between. CDR1 and CDR2 (germline): LGHDT, YNNKEL (reference sequence). The CDR3 has 15 residues. CDR3 nucleotides: TGTGCCAGCAGCCATGGTGGCCGTACGTTGGATGAGCAGTTCTTC. Its translation is CASSHGGRTLDEQFF.

This clonotype occurred a few times. The rearrangement uses TRBV4-1 and TRBJ2-1, with D unclear. The J call may not be correct, given that the DNA end is closer to TRBJ2-7. Germline V gene sequence: CDR1 MGHRA, CDR2 YSYEKL. The CDR3 consists of 15 residues. CDR3 sequence reads: CASSQEAMYGDEQYF. As DNA, the CDR3 is TGCGCCAGCAGCCAAGAGGCGATGTATGGGGACGAGCAGTACTTC.

This clonotype was seen a handful of times. At one of its ends the junction is not consistent with the germline gene, which may arise from a read error. The chain links TRBV19 to TRBJ1-2; a weak D match, TRBD1 (5 bases). The CDR3 consists of 14 residues. CDR1 and CDR2 from the germline V gene are LNHDA and SQIVND (reference sequence). The DNA for the CDR3 is TGTGCCAGTAGTATCCCCCGGGCCCCTAGGGGCTGCACCTTC. It yields the protein CASSIPRAPRGCTF.

The rearrangement joins TRBV5-5 to TRBJ2-3, with D uncertain. V lost 4 bases and J lost 0, with 12 bases in between. The length of the CDR3 is 15 residues. Germline V gene lookup returns CDR1 SGHKS and CDR2 YYEKEE (reference sequence). The CDR3 bases are TGTGCCAGCAGCCTCGGAAGAATTAGCACAGATACGCAGTATTTT. Its protein is CASSLGRISTDTQYF.

V is TRBV5-4 and J is TRBJ2-7, with D unresolved. The germline V gene encodes CDR1 SGHNT and CDR2 YYREEE (reference sequence). This CDR3 has 14 residues. V lost 3 bases, J lost 0 bases, and 10 bases lay in between. CDR3 sequence: CASSSRDTSYEQYF. The CDR3 bases are TGTGCCAGCAGCTCCAGAGACACCTCCTACGAGCAGTACTTC.

The V call is TRBV5-5, the J call TRBJ1-2; D remains ambiguous. Germline V gene data show CDR1 as SGHKS and CDR2 as YYEKEE (reference sequence). The CDR3 spans 17 residues. Trimming removed 3 bases at V and 4 bases at J, with 22 bases between. The CDR3, as DNA: TGTGCCAGCAGCTCTCTTGGTAACGGTAGAGGCTTCTATGGCTACACCTTC. It yields the protein CASSSLGNGRGFYGYTF.

V and J are TRBV25-1 and TRBJ2-7; D perhaps matches TRBD1 (5 bases). Trimming removed 3 bases from V and 4 bases from J, with 7 bases in between. CDR3 length: 12 residues. Germline V gives CDR1 MGHDK, CDR2 SYGVNS. DNA of the CDR3: TGTGCCAGCAGTGACCAGGGATACGAGCAGTACGTC. This translates into CASSDQGYEQYV.

This clonotype was counted between two and nine times. The V call is TRBV20-1, the J call TRBJ1-2; 7 bases fit TRBD1. Per the germline V gene, CDR1 is DFQATT and CDR2 is SNEGSKA (reference sequence). J was trimmed by 8 bases and V by 6 bases; bases with no gene match: 9. This CDR3 comprises 12 residues. The CDR3 sequence is CSALETGYGYTF. CDR3 bases: TGCAGTGCCCTGGAGACAGGGTACGGCTACACCTTC.

This clonotype was counted between two and nine times. This chain joins TRBV7-6 and TRBJ1-3; D remains unclear. Germline CDR1 and CDR2: SGHVS and FNYEAQ. The CDR3 loop spans 15 amino acids. V was trimmed by 5 bases and J by 2 bases, leaving 13 bases between them. In DNA form, the CDR3 reads TGTGCCAGCAGCGAAATGTCGACTGCTGGAAACACCATATATTTT. Protein sequence: CASSEMSTAGNTIYF.

This clonotype was detected many times. CDR3 nucleotides: TGCGCCAGCAGCTCACAGGGGTTAGGTGAAAAACTGTTTTTT. Encoded protein: CASSSQGLGEKLFF. The chain combines TRBV5-1 with TRBJ1-4; 7 nucleotides match TRBD1. Germline-derived CDR1 and CDR2 are SGHRS and YFSETQ. Trimming at V came to 3 bases and at J to 7 bases, leaving 6 bases not matched to a gene. CDR3 length: 14 amino acids.

V and J are TRBV7-9 and TRBJ1-2; perhaps TRBD1 as D (6 bases). This CDR3 is built from 13 residues. V was pared by 1 base and J by 8 bases, with 11 bases between. CDR1 is SEHNR, CDR2 FQNEAQ, per germline (reference sequence). The CDR3, as DNA: TGTGCCAGCAGCTTAGACCGAACAGGGGGCTACACCTTC. This translates into CASSLDRTGGYTF. The full variable domain, with the rest looked up from reference TRBV7-9 and TRBJ1-2, is DTGVSQNPRHKITKRGQNVTFRCDPISEHNRLYWYRQTLGQGPEFLTYFQNEAQLEKSRLLSDRFSAERPKGSFSTLEIQRTEQGDSAMYLCASSLDRTGGYTFGSGTRLTVV.

The genes are TRBV7-9 and TRBJ2-5; D gene ambiguous. The CDR3 is 13 residues long. Between the trimmed V and J ends, which lost 1 base and 6 bases, there was a span of 9 bases. Looked up from germline, CDR1 is SEHNR and CDR2 is FQNEAQ (reference sequence). The CDR3 DNA is TGTGCCAGCAGCTTAGTGGGAATTCAGACCCAGTACTTC. The encoded protein is CASSLVGIQTQYF.

The chain has TRBV2 and TRBJ2-3, with TRBD2 matching over 7 bases. Germline assignment: CDR1 SNHLY and CDR2 FYNNEI. This CDR3 contains 16 residues. The V segment lost 0 bases and the J segment 4 bases; nucleotides outside the gene matches: 7. The CDR3 DNA sequence: TGTGCCAGCAGTGAAGCATCGGGGAGGGCCTCAGATACGCAGTATTTT. Amino acid sequence: CASSEASGRASDTQYF. The whole variable domain, filled in from reference TRBV2 and TRBJ2-3, reads EPEVTQTPSHQVTQMGQEVILRCVPISNHLYFYWYRQILGQKVEFLVSFYNNEISEKSEIFDDQFSVERPDGSNFTLKIRSTKLEDSAMYFCASSEASGRASDTQYFGPGTRLTVL.

The chain couples TRBV12-3 or TRBV12-4 to TRBJ2-3, with D maybe TRBD1 (5 bases). V was shortened by 6 bases and J by 3 bases, with 16 bases between the two germline ends. The CDR3 contains 15 residues. The CDR3 bases are TGTGCCAGCAGCATCCAGGGTTTTTCGACAGATACGCAGTATTTT. Translated: CASSIQGFSTDTQYF.

This clonotype was recorded only once. The chain is built from TRBV4-2 and TRBJ1-2; D call uncertain. The CDR3 loop spans 15 amino acids. CDR1 LGHNA and CDR2 YNFKEQ come from the germline V gene. Trimming cost V 0 bases and J 2 bases, with 10 bases left between them. CDR3 nucleotides: TGTGCCAGCAGCCAAGAAGTCGCGGGGAACTATGGCTACACCTTC. Translating it yields CASSQEVAGNYGYTF.

This clonotype was seen only a few times. This chain joins TRBV20-1 and TRBJ1-5, with 10 bases that match TRBD1. With 3 bases clipped from V and 4 bases from J, the junction kept 6 bases outside the gene matches. This CDR3 is built from 15 residues. Germline assignment: CDR1 DFQATT and CDR2 SNEGSKA (reference sequence). The CDR3 protein is CSASGGQGENQPQHF. CDR3 in DNA: TGCAGTGCTAGTGGAGGACAGGGGGAGAATCAGCCCCAGCATTTT.

This clonotype showed up just a few times. The gene calls are TRBV29-1 and TRBJ1-2; 8 bases match TRBD1. V shed 8 bases and J 3 bases; nucleotides not matched to a gene: 8. The CDR3 runs 13 residues. CDR1 and CDR2 (germline): SQVTM, ANQGSEA. The CDR3 DNA reads TGCAGCCTAGGACAGGGTGTCGACTATGGCTACACCTTC. Translated: CSLGQGVDYGYTF.